This entry describes one TCR beta chain. The source of the sample is a study of control samples from healthy donors and cancer patients. Germline V lookup: CDR1 MDHEN, CDR2 SYDVKM. V was pared by 3 bases and J by 0 bases, with 12 bases between. The CDR3 is 17 amino acids. Assay used: immunoSEQ multiplex PCR; TCRdb lists only in-frame clones, some missing. The sample lists some 150,000 clones, 90% to 95% occurring once. The chain links TRBV28 to TRBJ2-6; possible D gene TRBD1, 5 bases. Sequences were obtained from blood. The receptor comes from a man aged 35-49 years in good health. CDR3 residues: CASSLGPAYSGANVLTF. The CDR3 DNA reads TGTGCCAGCAGTTTGGGGCCAGCGTACTCTGGGGCCAACGTCCTGACTTTC.